This note documents a single T cell receptor beta chain sequence. The sample belongs to a study of blood T cell repertoires in COVID-19. Germline trimming cut 5 bases from V and 6 bases from J; bases unmatched to any gene: 7. The CDR3 runs 15 residues. Germline V gene sequence: CDR1 MRHNA, CDR2 SNTAGT. The data were produced by immunoSEQ multiplex PCR, yet TCRdb's version contains in-frame clones alone and is incomplete. The sample lists approximately 280,000 clones; about 85% were seen once. Cohort 3 recovered donors had two negative PCRs, clearance, or symptom resolution. The TCR comes from a woman between 50 and 59 years old who had recovered from COVID-19. The chain combines TRBV6-4 with TRBJ2-1, with TRBD2 identical over 10 bases. The sample comprised PBMCs or T cells enriched from blood (not recorded which). CDR3 protein: CASSSSGGAVNEQFF. In nucleotides, the CDR3 is TGTGCCAGCAGTTCCAGCGGGGGGGCAGTCAATGAGCAGTTCTTC.